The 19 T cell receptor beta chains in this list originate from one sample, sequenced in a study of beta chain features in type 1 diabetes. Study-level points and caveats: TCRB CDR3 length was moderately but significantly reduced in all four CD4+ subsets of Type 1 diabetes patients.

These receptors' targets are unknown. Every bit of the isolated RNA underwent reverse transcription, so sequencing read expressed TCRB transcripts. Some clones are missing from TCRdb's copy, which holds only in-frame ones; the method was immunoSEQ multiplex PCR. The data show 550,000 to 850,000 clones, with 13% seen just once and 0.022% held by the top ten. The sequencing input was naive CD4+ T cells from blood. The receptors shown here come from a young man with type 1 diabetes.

CDR3 DNA sequence: TGTGCCAGCAGTTACAGGACAGCTGAAAAACTGTTTTTT. Its protein is CASSYRTAEKLFF. The chain recombines TRBV6-5 with TRBJ1-4; weak D call: TRBD1 (6 bases). Germline CDR1 is MNHEY and CDR2 is SVGAGI. V gave up 2 bases and J gave up 7 bases, with 8 bases separating them. The length of the CDR3 is 13 residues.

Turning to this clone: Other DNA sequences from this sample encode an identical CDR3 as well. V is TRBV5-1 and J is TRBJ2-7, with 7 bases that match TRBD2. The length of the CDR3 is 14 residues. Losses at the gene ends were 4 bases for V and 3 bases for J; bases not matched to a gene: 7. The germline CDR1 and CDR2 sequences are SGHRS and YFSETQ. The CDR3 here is CASSPGGGYYEQYF. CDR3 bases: TGCGCCAGCAGCCCGGGCGGGGGATACTACGAGCAGTACTTC.

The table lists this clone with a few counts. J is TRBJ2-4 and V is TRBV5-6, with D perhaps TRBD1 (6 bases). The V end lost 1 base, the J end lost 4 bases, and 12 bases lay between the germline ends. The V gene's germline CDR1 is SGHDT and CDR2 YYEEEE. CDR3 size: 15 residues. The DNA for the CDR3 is TGTGCCAGCAGCTTGAGGGGGACGCCAAAAAACATTCAGTACTTC. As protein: CASSLRGTPKNIQYF. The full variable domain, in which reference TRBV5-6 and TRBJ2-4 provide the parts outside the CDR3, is DAGVTQSPTHLIKTRGQQVTLRCSPKSGHDTVSWYQQALGQGPQFIFQYYEEEERQRGNFPDRFSGHQFPNYSSELNVNALLLGDSALYLCASSLRGTPKNIQYFGAGTRLSVL.

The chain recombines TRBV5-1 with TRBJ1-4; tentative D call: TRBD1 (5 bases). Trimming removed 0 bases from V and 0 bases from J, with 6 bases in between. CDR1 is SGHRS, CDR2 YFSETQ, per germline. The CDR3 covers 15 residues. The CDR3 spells CASSLGTPTNEKLFF. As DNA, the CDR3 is TGCGCCAGCAGCTTGGGGACACCAACTAATGAAAAACTGTTTTTT.

The CDR3 sequence: CASSPGGTPLGTEAFF. DNA for the CDR3: TGTGCCAGCTCACCAGGCGGGACACCGCTGGGCACTGAAGCTTTCTTT. The chain is built from TRBV18 and TRBJ1-1; TRBD1 might be the D (6 bases). The germline CDR1 and CDR2 sequences are KGHSH and LQKENI. CDR3 length equals 16 residues. Trimming cost V 2 bases and J 4 bases, with 17 bases left between them.

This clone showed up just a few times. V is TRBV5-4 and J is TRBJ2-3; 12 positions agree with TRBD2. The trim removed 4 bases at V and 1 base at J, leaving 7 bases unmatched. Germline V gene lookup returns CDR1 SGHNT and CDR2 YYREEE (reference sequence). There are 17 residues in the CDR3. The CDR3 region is CASSPGTSGLGTDTQYF. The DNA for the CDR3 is TGTGCCAGCAGCCCTGGGACTAGCGGGTTGGGCACAGATACGCAGTATTTT.

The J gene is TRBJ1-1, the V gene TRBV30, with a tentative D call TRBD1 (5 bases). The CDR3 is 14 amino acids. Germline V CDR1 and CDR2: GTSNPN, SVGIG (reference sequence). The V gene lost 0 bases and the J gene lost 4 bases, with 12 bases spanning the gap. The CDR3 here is CAWSVTQGGTEAFF. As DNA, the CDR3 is TGTGCCTGGAGTGTAACGCAGGGAGGCACTGAAGCTTTCTTT.

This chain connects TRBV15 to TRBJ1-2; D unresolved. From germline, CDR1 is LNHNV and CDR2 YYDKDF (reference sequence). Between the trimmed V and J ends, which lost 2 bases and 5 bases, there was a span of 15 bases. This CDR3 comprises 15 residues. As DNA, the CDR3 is TGTGCCACCAGCAGATTCATAGAGGGCCCTTATGGCTACACCTTC. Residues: CATSRFIEGPYGYTF.

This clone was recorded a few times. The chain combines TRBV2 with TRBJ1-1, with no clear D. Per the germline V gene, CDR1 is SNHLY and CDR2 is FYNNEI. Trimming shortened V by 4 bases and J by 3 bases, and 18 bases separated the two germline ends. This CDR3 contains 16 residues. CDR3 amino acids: CASSASSWDRYTEAFF. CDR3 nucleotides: TGTGCCAGCAGTGCCTCCAGTTGGGATCGGTACACTGAAGCTTTCTTT. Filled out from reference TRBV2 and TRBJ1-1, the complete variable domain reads EPEVTQTPSHQVTQMGQEVILRCVPISNHLYFYWYRQILGQKVEFLVSFYNNEISEKSEIFDDQFSVERPDGSNFTLKIRSTKLEDSAMYFCASSASSWDRYTEAFFGQGTRLTVV.

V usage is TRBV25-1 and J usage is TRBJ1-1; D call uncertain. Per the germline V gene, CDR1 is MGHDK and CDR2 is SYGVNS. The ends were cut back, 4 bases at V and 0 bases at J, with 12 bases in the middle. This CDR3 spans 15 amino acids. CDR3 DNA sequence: TGTGCCAGCAGTGGGCCAATGGGAATGAACACTGAAGCTTTCTTT. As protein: CASSGPMGMNTEAFF. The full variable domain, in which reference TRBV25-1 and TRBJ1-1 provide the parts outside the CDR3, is EADIYQTPRYLVIGTGKKITLECSQTMGHDKMYWYQQDPGMELHLIHYSYGVNSTEKGDLSSESTVSRIRTEHFPLTLESARPSHTSQYLCASSGPMGMNTEAFFGQGTRLTVV.

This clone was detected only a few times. CDR3 sequence: CASSLMRDIGQYF. The CDR3 bases are TGTGCCAGCAGCTTGATGCGGGACATAGGGCAGTATTTT. J is TRBJ2-3 and V is TRBV5-6; perhaps D is TRBD1 or TRBD2 (6 bases each). V lost 1 base and J 11 bases, leaving 14 bases between the germline ends. The germline V gene has CDR1 SGHDT and CDR2 YYEEEE. The CDR3 totals 13 residues.

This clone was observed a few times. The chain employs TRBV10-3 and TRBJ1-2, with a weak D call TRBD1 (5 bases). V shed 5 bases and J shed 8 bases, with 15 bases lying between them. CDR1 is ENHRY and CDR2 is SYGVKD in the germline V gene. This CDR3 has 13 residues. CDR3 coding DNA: TGTGCCATCAGTCCGGGACCCCTCGGGGGCTACACCTTC. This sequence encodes CAISPGPLGGYTF.

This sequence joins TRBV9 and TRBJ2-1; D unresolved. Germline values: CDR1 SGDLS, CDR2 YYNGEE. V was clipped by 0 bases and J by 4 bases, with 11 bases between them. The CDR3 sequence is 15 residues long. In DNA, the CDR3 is TGTGCCAGCAGCGTAGGCCTACAAGGGTACAATGAGCAGTTCTTC. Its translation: CASSVGLQGYNEQFF.

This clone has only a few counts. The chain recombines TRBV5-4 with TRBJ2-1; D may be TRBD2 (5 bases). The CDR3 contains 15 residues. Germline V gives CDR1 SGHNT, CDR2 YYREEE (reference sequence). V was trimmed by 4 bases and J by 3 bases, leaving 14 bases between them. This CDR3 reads CASSAGSEGYNEQFF. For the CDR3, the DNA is TGTGCCAGCAGCGCAGGTTCCGAGGGCTACAATGAGCAGTTCTTC.

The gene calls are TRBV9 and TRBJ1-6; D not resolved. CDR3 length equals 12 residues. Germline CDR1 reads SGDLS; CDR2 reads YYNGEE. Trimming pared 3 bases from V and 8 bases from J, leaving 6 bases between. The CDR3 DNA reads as TGTGCCAGCAGCGACAGAGATTCACCCCTCCACTTT. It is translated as CASSDRDSPLHF.

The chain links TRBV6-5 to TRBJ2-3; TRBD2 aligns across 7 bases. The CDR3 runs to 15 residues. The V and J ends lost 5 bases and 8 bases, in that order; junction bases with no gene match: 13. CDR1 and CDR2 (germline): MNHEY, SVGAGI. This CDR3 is CASSPQGPGLSTQYF. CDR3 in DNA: TGTGCCAGCAGTCCTCAAGGGCCGGGACTAAGTACGCAGTATTTT.

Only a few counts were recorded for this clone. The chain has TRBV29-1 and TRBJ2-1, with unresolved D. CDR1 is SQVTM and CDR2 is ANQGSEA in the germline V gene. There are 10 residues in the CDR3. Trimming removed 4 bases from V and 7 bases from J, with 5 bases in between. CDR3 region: CSVGVNEQFF. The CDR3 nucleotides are TGCAGCGTTGGGGTGAATGAGCAGTTCTTC.

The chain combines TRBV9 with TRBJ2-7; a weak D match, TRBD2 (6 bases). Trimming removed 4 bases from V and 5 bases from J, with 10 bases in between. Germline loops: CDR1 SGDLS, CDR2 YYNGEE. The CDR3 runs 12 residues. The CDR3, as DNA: TGTGCCAGCAGCTCTTGGGGGGACGAGCAGTACTTC. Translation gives CASSSWGDEQYF.

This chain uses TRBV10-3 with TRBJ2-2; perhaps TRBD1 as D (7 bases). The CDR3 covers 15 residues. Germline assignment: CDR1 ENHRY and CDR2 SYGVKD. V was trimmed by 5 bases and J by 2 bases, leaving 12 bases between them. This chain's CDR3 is CAISPQGGNTGELFF. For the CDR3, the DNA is TGTGCCATCAGTCCCCAGGGGGGCAACACCGGGGAGCTGTTTTTT.